Below, 10 T cell receptor beta chains from the same sample are listed, as sequenced in a study of PD-L1 blockade in urothelial cancer. Clones were sequenced by immunoSEQ multiplex PCR, and TCRdb holds only the in-frame ones, with some missing. The data show tens of thousands of clones, more than 80% seen once. Described time point: pretreatment peripheral blood. The sample was PBMCs, taken around atezolizumab (anti-PD-L1) treatment. Receptors were obtained from a man aged 70-80 years with urothelial cancer.

The chain uses TRBV7-3 and TRBJ2-3; 8 bases agree with TRBD2. V was clipped by 6 bases and J by 1 base; unmatched bases: 3. This CDR3 is 14 amino acids long. Germline CDR1 is SGHTA and CDR2 is FQGTGA. CDR3 bases: TGTGCCAGCAGTAATAGCGGGGGCACAGATACGCAGTATTTT. Translating gives CASSNSGGTDTQYF.

This clone was picked up a small number of times. V gene TRBV2 combines with J gene TRBJ2-5; maybe TRBD2 (6 bases). Between the trimmed V and J ends, which lost 6 bases and 5 bases, there was a span of 22 bases. Germline V gene lookup returns CDR1 SNHLY and CDR2 FYNNEI. The CDR3 runs 16 residues. The CDR3 loop reads CASRTLARGFGETQYF. The CDR3 DNA sequence: TGTGCCAGCAGGACACTAGCCCGGGGGTTCGGGGAGACCCAGTACTTC.

The rearrangement uses TRBV7-9 and TRBJ1-1, with 7 bases identical to TRBD1. The germline V gene encodes CDR1 SEHNR and CDR2 FQNEAQ (reference sequence). Unmatched junction bases numbered 10, after V lost 4 bases and J lost 5 bases. CDR3 length: 15 residues. Here the CDR3 DNA reads TGTGCCAGCAGCTCGGGACAGACGTTGAGGACTGAAGCTTTCTTT. As protein: CASSSGQTLRTEAFF.

The rearrangement links TRBV5-1 to TRBJ2-1; 10 nucleotides agree with TRBD2. The germline gives CDR1 SGHRS, CDR2 YFSETQ. The CDR3 loop spans 15 amino acids. With V trimmed by 6 bases and J by 1 base, 4 bases remained unmatched. CDR3 coding DNA: TGCGCCAGCACCCTTAGCGGGGGGTCCTACAATGAGCAGTTCTTC. Its translation: CASTLSGGSYNEQFF.

The chain recombines TRBV7-9 with TRBJ1-2, with D hard to call. CDR1 is SEHNR and CDR2 is FQNEAQ in the germline V gene (reference sequence). The CDR3 spans 15 residues. Between the trimmed V and J ends, which lost 5 bases and 5 bases, there was a span of 18 bases. CDR3 sequence reads: CASSPLAGGFYGYTF. The DNA for the CDR3 is TGTGCCAGCAGCCCCCTGGCGGGCGGTTTTTATGGCTACACCTTC. The complete variable domain, with remaining parts taken from reference TRBV7-9 and TRBJ1-2, reads DTGVSQNPRHKITKRGQNVTFRCDPISEHNRLYWYRQTLGQGPEFLTYFQNEAQLEKSRLLSDRFSAERPKGSFSTLEIQRTEQGDSAMYLCASSPLAGGFYGYTFGSGTRLTVV.

This chain connects TRBV5-5 to TRBJ2-7, with D possibly being TRBD2 (6 bases). CDR1 and CDR2 (germline): SGHKS, YYEKEE (reference sequence). The germline V and J ends were trimmed by 1 base and 3 bases, with 14 bases remaining between them. The CDR3 covers 15 residues. CDR3 region: CASSLLSGHDYEQYF. The CDR3 DNA is TGTGCCAGCAGCTTGCTCAGCGGGCACGACTACGAGCAGTACTTC.

The V and J genes are TRBV18 and TRBJ2-3, with D tentatively TRBD2 (6 bases). The CDR3 length is 15 residues. Looked up from germline, CDR1 is KGHSH and CDR2 is LQKENI. Trimming took off 0 bases at V and 3 bases at J, with 10 bases between the two ends. As DNA, the CDR3 is TGTGCCAGCTCACCACCAGCAGGGAGGACAGATACGCAGTATTTT. This encodes CASSPPAGRTDTQYF.

This rearrangement joins TRBV4-1 to TRBJ2-3, with 8 bases fitting TRBD2. The CDR3 has 16 residues. After removal of 0 bases from V and 7 bases from J, the junction contained 9 bases not matched to a gene. CDR1 and CDR2 from the germline V gene are MGHRA and YSYEKL. CDR3 nucleotides: TGCGCCAGCAGCCAAGAGTTTAGCGGGGAACGATATACGCAGTATTTT. It translates to CASSQEFSGERYTQYF.

The chain carries TRBV11-2 and TRBJ1-5, with D possibly matching TRBD1 (5 bases). Germline CDR1 SGHAT, CDR2 FQNNGV. Trimming pared 3 bases from V and 6 bases from J, leaving 9 bases between. The CDR3 has 13 amino acids. CDR3 coding DNA: TGTGCCAGCAGCTTGGGGGAGGGTCAGCCCCAGCATTTT. Translation: CASSLGEGQPQHF.

The rearrangement links TRBV2 to TRBJ2-7; 7 bases align to TRBD1. After removal of 8 bases from V and 0 bases from J, the junction contained 7 bases not matched to a gene. The CDR3 totals 14 residues. CDR1 and CDR2 from the germline V gene are SNHLY and FYNNEI. Here the CDR3 reads CASRDSLTSYEQYF. The CDR3 DNA is TGTGCCAGCCGGGACAGCCTTACCTCCTACGAGCAGTACTTC.